This T cell receptor (beta chain) was retrieved from a study of blood T cell repertoires in COVID-19. The cohort comprised adults aged about 18 to 90 years residing in about two dozen US areas. Participants in the exposed group had met a COVID-19 case in the 2 weeks before joining the study. This CDR3 comprises 16 residues. Trimming took 2 bases from V and 4 from J, leaving 14 bases between them. Germline values: CDR1 SSHAT, CDR2 FNYEAQ (reference sequence). The data were produced by immunoSEQ multiplex PCR, yet TCRdb's version contains in-frame clones alone and is incomplete. The sample holds about 190,000 clones, roughly 84% seen once. This clone was detected only once.

The chain is built from TRBV7-7 and TRBJ1-4; D might be TRBD1 (6 bases). The sequence was collected from a woman in her 30s who had been exposed to COVID-19. Material: PBMCs or T cells enriched from blood (not recorded which). CDR3 sequence (DNA): TGTGCCAGCAGCTTACTAGACAGGCCCTATAATGAAAAACTGTTTTTT. This sequence encodes CASSLLDRPYNEKLFF.